This is a list of T cell receptor beta chains from one sample in a study of blood T cell repertoires in COVID-19. Measured with immunoSEQ multiplex PCR; TCRdb has only the in-frame clones, and not every one. The sample records some 300,000 clones, about nine tenths being singletons. Input material: peripheral blood. These receptors were collected from a woman between 25 and 40 years old who had recovered from COVID-19. The CDR3 runs from the conserved cysteine through the conserved F or W. The order of the fields is D gene, clone size, V gene, J gene, CDR3 DNA, CDR3 protein. D genes are given only for firm matches. Clone sizes are given selectively: once, few, many, or a class where the clone is expanded.

d_gene: TRBD1
abundance: NA
v_gene: TRBV5-1
j_gene: TRBJ2-2
CDR3nt: TGCGCCAGCAGCTTGGCAATATCGACAGGGTCCGGGGAGCTGTTTTTT
CDR3aa: CASSLAISTGSGELFF

d_gene: NA
abundance: NA
v_gene: TRBV7-2
j_gene: TRBJ1-5
CDR3nt: TGTGCCAGCAGCTTAAGTGGACAGAATCAGCCCCAGCATTTT
CDR3aa: CASSLSGQNQPQHF

d_gene: TRBD2
abundance: NA
v_gene: TRBV28
j_gene: TRBJ2-7
CDR3nt: TGTGCCAGCAGACTTGGGACTAGCGGGGGATACGAGCAGTACTTC
CDR3aa: CASRLGTSGGYEQYF

d_gene: NA
abundance: NA
v_gene: TRBV7-3
j_gene: TRBJ1-1
CDR3nt: TGTGCCAGCAGCATAACAAGAGCGACTGAAGCTTTCTTT
CDR3aa: CASSITRATEAFF

d_gene: TRBD1
abundance: NA
v_gene: TRBV7-2
j_gene: TRBJ2-5
CDR3nt: TGTGCCAGCAGCATAGACAGGGCCGCGGAGACCCAGTACTTC
CDR3aa: CASSIDRAAETQYF

d_gene: NA
abundance: NA
v_gene: TRBV25-1
j_gene: TRBJ2-5
CDR3nt: TGTGCCAGCAGTGAATGGTCAGGGGACCGGGAGACCCAGTACTTC
CDR3aa: CASSEWSGDRETQYF

d_gene: TRBD1
abundance: once
v_gene: TRBV6-6
j_gene: TRBJ1-6
CDR3nt: TGTGCCAGCAGTCATCCCGGACAGGGTAATTCACCCCTCCACTTT
CDR3aa: CASSHPGQGNSPLHF

d_gene: NA
abundance: NA
v_gene: TRBV3-1/TRBV3-2
j_gene: TRBJ2-2
CDR3nt: TGTGCCAGCAGCCGTTCGACCGGGGAGCTGTTTTTT
CDR3aa: CASSRSTGELFF

d_gene: TRBD1
abundance: NA
v_gene: TRBV28
j_gene: TRBJ1-1
CDR3nt: TGTGCCAGCAGTTCGGGACAGTTGAACACTGAAGCTTTCTTT
CDR3aa: CASSSGQLNTEAFF

d_gene: NA
abundance: NA
v_gene: TRBV24-1
j_gene: TRBJ2-1
CDR3nt: TGTGCCACCAGTGATTACGCGGGGGCACACAATGAGCAGTTCTTC
CDR3aa: CATSDYAGAHNEQFF

d_gene: TRBD1
abundance: NA
v_gene: TRBV14
j_gene: TRBJ1-1
CDR3nt: TGTGCCAGCAGCCCCGGGACAGGACGCTCTGAAGCTTTCTTT
CDR3aa: CASSPGTGRSEAFF

d_gene: TRBD2
abundance: once
v_gene: TRBV15
j_gene: TRBJ2-1
CDR3nt: TGTGCCACCGGCTACGGCGGGGGGGCCATCAATGAGCAGTTCTTC
CDR3aa: CATGYGGGAINEQFF

d_gene: TRBD1
abundance: NA
v_gene: TRBV6-5
j_gene: TRBJ2-5
CDR3nt: TGTGCCAGCAGGGGACAGGGGGAAGAGACCCAGTACTTC
CDR3aa: CASRGQGEETQYF

d_gene: TRBD1
abundance: NA
v_gene: TRBV10-3
j_gene: TRBJ1-1
CDR3nt: TGTGCCATCAGTCCAGGGACAGGGATGAACACTGAAGCTTTCTTT
CDR3aa: CAISPGTGMNTEAFF

d_gene: NA
abundance: NA
v_gene: TRBV6-1
j_gene: TRBJ1-2
CDR3nt: TGTGCCAGCAGTGAAGCGGGGCAGTTCTATGGCTACACCTTC
CDR3aa: CASSEAGQFYGYTF

d_gene: NA
abundance: few
v_gene: TRBV5-5
j_gene: TRBJ1-5
CDR3nt: TGTGCCAGCAGCCATACATATTATAGCAATCAGCCCCAGCATTTT
CDR3aa: CASSHTYYSNQPQHF

d_gene: NA
abundance: NA
v_gene: TRBV18
j_gene: TRBJ2-7
CDR3nt: TGTGCCAGCTCACCACCTGCAGGGGCCTACGAGCAGTACTTC
CDR3aa: CASSPPAGAYEQYF

d_gene: NA
abundance: NA
v_gene: TRBV7-6
j_gene: TRBJ2-2
CDR3nt: TGTGCCAGCAAATTAATGGGGGGTCAGAACACCGGGGAGCTGTTTTTT
CDR3aa: CASKLMGGQNTGELFF

d_gene: TRBD1
abundance: NA
v_gene: TRBV5-1
j_gene: TRBJ2-1
CDR3nt: TGCGCCAGCAGCTTGGGACAGGGGCTTGAGCAGTTCTTC
CDR3aa: CASSLGQGLEQFF

d_gene: NA
abundance: NA
v_gene: TRBV18
j_gene: TRBJ1-2
CDR3nt: TGTGCCAGCTCACCCAACATGCTAACGACCGGACAAGAGGGCTACACCTTC
CDR3aa: CASSPNMLTTGQEGYTF

d_gene: NA
abundance: NA
v_gene: TRBV5-1
j_gene: TRBJ2-1
CDR3nt: TGCGCCAGCAGCTTGGGCTCTAGCTCCTACAATGAGCAGTTCTTC
CDR3aa: CASSLGSSSYNEQFF

d_gene: TRBD1
abundance: NA
v_gene: TRBV4-1
j_gene: TRBJ1-2
CDR3nt: TGCGCCAGCAGCCAAGGGACAGGGGACCCCTATGGCTACACCTTC
CDR3aa: CASSQGTGDPYGYTF

d_gene: NA
abundance: few
v_gene: TRBV2
j_gene: TRBJ1-4
CDR3nt: TGTGCCAGCTCGTTTGCAACTAATGAAAAACTGTTTTTT
CDR3aa: CASSFATNEKLFF

d_gene: TRBD1
abundance: NA
v_gene: TRBV4-3
j_gene: TRBJ2-3
CDR3nt: TGCGCCAGCAGCCATGTGCGGACAGGGGGGACAGATACGCAGTATTTT
CDR3aa: CASSHVRTGGTDTQYF

d_gene: TRBD1
abundance: NA
v_gene: TRBV28
j_gene: TRBJ2-7
CDR3nt: TGTGCCAGCAGGACAGGGGGGACCTCCTACGAGCAGTACTTC
CDR3aa: CASRTGGTSYEQYF

d_gene: TRBD1
abundance: NA
v_gene: TRBV5-1
j_gene: TRBJ2-5
CDR3nt: TGCGCCAGCAGCTACGGGACAGGGGGCTTAGGAGAGACCCAGTACTTC
CDR3aa: CASSYGTGGLGETQYF

d_gene: NA
abundance: once
v_gene: TRBV7-2
j_gene: TRBJ2-2
CDR3nt: TGTGCCAGCAGCTTAGACGCCGGGGGGAACACCGGGGAGCTGTTTTTT
CDR3aa: CASSLDAGGNTGELFF

d_gene: TRBD1
abundance: NA
v_gene: TRBV5-1
j_gene: TRBJ1-6
CDR3nt: TGCGCCAGCAGCTTACATCAACAGGGGGCAGGCTATAATTCACCCCTCCACTTT
CDR3aa: CASSLHQQGAGYNSPLHF

d_gene: TRBD2
abundance: NA
v_gene: TRBV7-9
j_gene: TRBJ2-3
CDR3nt: TGTGCCAGCAGCGGGACGGATAGCGGGGGGCCAGATACGCAGTATTTT
CDR3aa: CASSGTDSGGPDTQYF

d_gene: TRBD1
abundance: NA
v_gene: TRBV6-5
j_gene: TRBJ1-6
CDR3nt: TGTGCCAGCAGTTTAACCGCCGGGACAGGGGACTCACCCCTCCACTTT
CDR3aa: CASSLTAGTGDSPLHF

d_gene: NA
abundance: NA
v_gene: TRBV11-1
j_gene: TRBJ1-1
CDR3nt: TGTGCCAGCAGCCCCGATACAGGGCTGAACACTGAAGCTTTCTTT
CDR3aa: CASSPDTGLNTEAFF

d_gene: NA
abundance: once
v_gene: TRBV19
j_gene: TRBJ2-6
CDR3nt: TGTGCCAGTAGTGCCGGAGGACAGACCTACTTTGGGGCCAACGTCCTGACTTTC
CDR3aa: CASSAGGQTYFGANVLTF

d_gene: TRBD2
abundance: NA
v_gene: TRBV5-1
j_gene: TRBJ2-5
CDR3nt: TGCGCCAGCAAGCTTAGGTCTAGCGGGGGACAAGAGACCCAGTACTTC
CDR3aa: CASKLRSSGGQETQYF

d_gene: TRBD1
abundance: NA
v_gene: TRBV5-1
j_gene: TRBJ2-7
CDR3nt: TGCGCCAGCAGCTTAGCCATCTCGTTAGGACAGGGGGCTTACGAGCAGTACTTC
CDR3aa: CASSLAISLGQGAYEQYF

d_gene: NA
abundance: once
v_gene: TRBV12-3/TRBV12-4
j_gene: TRBJ1-5
CDR3nt: TGTGCCAGCAGCCACGGGGAGGGTCAGCCCCAGCATTTT
CDR3aa: CASSHGEGQPQHF

d_gene: NA
abundance: NA
v_gene: TRBV9
j_gene: TRBJ2-7
CDR3nt: TGTGCCAGCAGCGTAGCCGCAGGAGGGGTGGGGGAGCAGTACTTC
CDR3aa: CASSVAAGGVGEQYF

d_gene: TRBD1
abundance: few
v_gene: TRBV18
j_gene: TRBJ2-7
CDR3nt: TGTGCCAGCTCACCACCGGTGGGGGGACAGGGGGCCGACGAGCAGTACTTC
CDR3aa: CASSPPVGGQGADEQYF

d_gene: NA
abundance: NA
v_gene: TRBV28
j_gene: TRBJ2-2
CDR3nt: TGTGCCAGCAGCTTGGGACATAGGCCCGGGGAGCTGTTTTTT
CDR3aa: CASSLGHRPGELFF

d_gene: TRBD1
abundance: NA
v_gene: TRBV19
j_gene: TRBJ1-2
CDR3nt: TGTGCCAGTAGTCAAAAAGGGACAGCACGGGGCTATGGCTACACCTTC
CDR3aa: CASSQKGTARGYGYTF

d_gene: TRBD2
abundance: NA
v_gene: TRBV2
j_gene: TRBJ2-4
CDR3nt: TGTGCCAGCAACGGGGGACTAGCGGGGGTGTACATTCAGTACTTC
CDR3aa: CASNGGLAGVYIQYF

d_gene: TRBD1
abundance: NA
v_gene: TRBV5-1
j_gene: TRBJ1-6
CDR3nt: TGCGCCAGCAGCGGGGACAGGGTGAGGAATTCACCCCTCCACTTT
CDR3aa: CASSGDRVRNSPLHF

d_gene: TRBD1
abundance: NA
v_gene: TRBV19
j_gene: TRBJ1-5
CDR3nt: TGTGCCAGTAGTGACAGGGGTGGCCAGCCCCAGCATTTT
CDR3aa: CASSDRGGQPQHF

d_gene: TRBD1
abundance: NA
v_gene: TRBV30
j_gene: TRBJ1-4
CDR3nt: TGTGCCTGGAACAGGGGCCGAGAAAAACTGTTTTTT
CDR3aa: CAWNRGREKLFF

d_gene: TRBD1
abundance: NA
v_gene: TRBV28
j_gene: TRBJ2-1
CDR3nt: TGTGCCAGCGGGCCCTACAGGGGCAATGAGCAGTTCTTC
CDR3aa: CASGPYRGNEQFF

d_gene: TRBD2
abundance: NA
v_gene: TRBV5-1
j_gene: TRBJ2-5
CDR3nt: TGCGCCAGCAGCTTGGGGCCGGGACTAGAGGAGACCCAGTACTTC
CDR3aa: CASSLGPGLEETQYF

d_gene: TRBD2
abundance: NA
v_gene: TRBV27
j_gene: TRBJ2-7
CDR3nt: TGTGCCAGCAGCGTTACTGGGGGGGTGGATGAGCAGTACTTC
CDR3aa: CASSVTGGVDEQYF